This T cell receptor beta chain was observed in a study of persistence of HIV-infected CD4 T cells. Findings of the study overall: TCRbeta richness was lower in CMV- and Gag-responding cells than in anti-CD3/anti-CD28-responding cells.

Cells were stimulated with CMV-infected fibroblast lysates at 8 to 10 ug/mL. Sorted nonresponding memory CD4+ T cells were CD40L-negative, CD69-negative, CD45RO-high. These HIV-1-infected adults initiated suppressive ART in chronic infection. Undetectable plasma HIV-1 RNA below 50 copies/mL lasted at least 4 years. Concerning this clone itself: Its antigen is unknown.

The V segment lost 6 bases and the J segment 4 bases; nucleotides outside the gene matches: 5. The V gene's germline CDR1 is MDHEN and CDR2 SYDVKM. This CDR3 comprises 15 residues. The immunoSEQ assay was version 4, run in survey mode. Template was genomic DNA at around 9.3 ng/uL, with up to about 1 ug used per sample. Repertoires were generated with immunoSEQ multiplex PCR, while TCRdb's copy carries only in-frame clones and drops some. The sample yields fewer than 30,000 clones, approximately 82% seen once. V gene TRBV28 combines with J gene TRBJ2-6; 8 bases match TRBD2. The TCR was taken from an adult man with HIV who was CMV-seropositive. Sequenced material: CD4+ T cells sorted from PBMCs after roughly 19-hour stimulation, taken from a patient who received antiretroviral therapy. The CDR3 loop reads CASSSGGVGANVLTF. The CDR3 coding sequence is TGTGCCAGCAGCTCGGGGGGGGTCGGGGCCAACGTCCTGACTTTC. Supplemented by reference TRBV28 and TRBJ2-6, the full variable domain reads DVKVTQSSRYLVKRTGEKVFLECVQDMDHENMFWYRQDPGLGLRLIYFSYDVKMKEKGDIPEGYSVSREKKERFSLILESASTNQTSMYLCASSSGGVGANVLTFGAGSRLTVL.